This T cell receptor (beta chain) derives from a study of CD8 T cells in ankylosing spondylitis. Study observations and caveats: CD8+ by phenotype, disease-linked clones were relatively rare in peripheral blood. Significant enrichment of disease-linked clones was reportedly seen in matched ankylosing spondylitis synovial fluid.

This clonotype came up many times. Its antigen is as yet unknown. TCRdb re-analysed the 5' RACE reads in MiXCR, keeping a single row per CDR3 protein. The data contain about 170,000 distinct CDR3 sequences, approximately 16% of them singletons. The CDR3 is made up of 13 amino acids. In germline, CDR1 is KGHDR, CDR2 SFDVKD. V was clipped by 3 bases and J by 6 bases, with 9 bases between them. The chain employs TRBV24-1 and TRBJ2-3; D possibly corresponds to TRBD1 (6 bases). Sequenced input: blood, either unsorted or a sorted T cell fraction (not recorded which). This receptor was taken from a male donor with ankylosing spondylitis or in good health (not recorded which). The CDR3 nucleotides are TGTGCCACCAGTGATCTCGACAGGGATACGCAGTATTTT. Translated: CATSDLDRDTQYF.